The subject of this entry is one TCR beta chain. The antigen is unknown. The record originates from a study of cytomegalovirus exposure and HLA in healthy donors. Study findings and constraints: In a later analysis, TCR beta V- and J-gene trimming showed a link to a missense DCLRE1C variant.

CDR1 is SGHTA and CDR2 is FQGTGA in the germline V gene. The CDR3 loop spans 13 amino acids. Between the trimmed V and J ends, which lost 5 bases and 4 bases, there was a span of 11 bases. Primers for the PCR totalled 60 Vbeta and 13 Jbeta. Data came from immunoSEQ multiplex PCR; TCRdb stores just in-frame clones and leaves some out. The sample carries about 120,000 clones, roughly four fifths recorded once. The specimen was PBMCs. The sequence derives from a man aged 40-49 years in good health and CMV-seronegative. V is TRBV7-3 and J is TRBJ2-5; D gene uncertain. The CDR3 nucleotides are TGTGCCAGCAGCGTGACTGCAACAGAGACCCAGTACTTC. Translation: CASSVTATETQYF.